The next 32 T cell receptor beta chains were all read from a single sample in a study of blood T cell repertoires in COVID-19. Libraries were prepared by immunoSEQ multiplex PCR; TCRdb keeps only in-frame clonotypes and omits some of them. The data contain 150,000 to 200,000 clones, roughly 86% of them singletons. The material sequenced was peripheral blood. The receptor set was obtained from a woman aged 55 to 70 who had recovered from COVID-19.

This clone has a single count. V gene TRBV28 combines with J gene TRBJ1-2; 9 bases line up with TRBD1. CDR1 and CDR2 from the germline V gene are MDHEN and SYDVKM. This CDR3 spans 14 amino acids. Trimming removed 4 bases from V and 7 bases from J; junction bases left unmatched: 7. CDR3 residues: CASSSGQGTSGYTF. Here the CDR3 DNA reads TGTGCCAGCAGTTCCGGACAGGGGACCTCTGGCTACACCTTC.

V and J are TRBV11-2 and TRBJ2-5; D call uncertain. The V and J ends lost 4 bases and 3 bases respectively, with 6 bases between them. The CDR3 runs to 12 residues. CDR1 SGHAT and CDR2 FQNNGV come from the germline V gene. The CDR3 nucleotides read TGTGCCAGCAGCTCCAGTAAAGAGACCCAGTACTTC. Amino acid sequence: CASSSSKETQYF.

V is TRBV5-1 and J is TRBJ1-4; D not resolved. This CDR3 has 15 amino acids. CDR1 and CDR2 from the germline V gene are SGHRS and YFSETQ. V was shortened by 6 bases and J by 0 bases, with 12 bases between the two germline ends. The CDR3 bases are TGCGCCAGCAAATCACTAGTATCAACTAATGAAAAACTGTTTTTT. It encodes CASKSLVSTNEKLFF.

This chain connects TRBV5-4 to TRBJ2-3; 12 bases are shared with TRBD2. The trim removed 1 base at V and 2 bases at J, leaving 11 bases unmatched. Germline CDR1 SGHNT, CDR2 YYREEE (reference sequence). The CDR3 sequence is 19 residues long. CDR3 region: CASSLFPSGGAGPTDTQYF. CDR3 bases: TGTGCCAGCAGCTTGTTCCCTAGCGGGGGGGCCGGCCCCACAGATACGCAGTATTTT.

CDR3 residues: CASSTDRVNTEAFF. The CDR3 DNA sequence: TGTGCCAGCAGTACCGACAGGGTGAACACTGAAGCTTTCTTT. This chain uses TRBV6-6 with TRBJ1-1; TRBD1 matches 7 bases. J lost 0 bases, V lost 5 bases, and 3 bases had no gene match. Germline values: CDR1 MNHNY, CDR2 SVGAGI (reference sequence). The CDR3 runs to 14 residues.

This clone was recorded only once. The V call is TRBV5-1, the J call TRBJ2-7, with 7 bases lining up with TRBD2. Germline CDR1 reads SGHRS; CDR2 reads YFSETQ. This CDR3 spans 16 amino acids. The V and J ends lost 0 bases and 7 bases, in that order; junction bases with no gene match: 13. CDR3 coding DNA: TGCGCCAGCAGCTTGGTGGGCGGGGGAGACTCCTGGGAGCAGTACTTC. Protein product: CASSLVGGGDSWEQYF.

The gene calls are TRBV30 and TRBJ2-2; 11 bases are a match to TRBD1. From germline, CDR1 is GTSNPN and CDR2 SVGIG (reference sequence). The CDR3 consists of 15 residues. Trimming cost V 6 bases and J 5 bases; bases outside gene matches: 8. The CDR3 sequence is CACHYRDRGTGELFF. The CDR3 DNA reads as TGTGCCTGTCACTACCGGGACAGGGGGACCGGGGAGCTGTTTTTT.

The table lists this clone with a count of one. This chain uses TRBV5-1 with TRBJ1-2, with 8 positions matching TRBD1. The CDR3 spans 17 residues. The V gene end was trimmed by 0 bases and the J gene end by 6 bases; junction bases not matched to a gene: 13. Germline CDR1 reads SGHRS; CDR2 reads YFSETQ. CDR3 coding DNA: TGCGCCAGCAGCTTGGCCGGGCCGGCAGGGGGCTATGATGGCTACACCTTC. Protein sequence: CASSLAGPAGGYDGYTF.

The chain combines TRBV6-6 with TRBJ1-6, with a possible D match to TRBD1 (6 bases). CDR3 length: 14 residues. The germline V and J ends were trimmed by 5 bases and 11 bases, with 16 bases remaining between them. The germline V gene has CDR1 MNHNY and CDR2 SVGAGI (reference sequence). CDR3 bases: TGTGCCAGCAGTGCGGACAGCGGTCGAACACCCCTCCACTTT. Translated: CASSADSGRTPLHF.

The chain carries TRBV2 and TRBJ1-2; D gene uncertain. V was cut by 2 bases and J by 8 bases, with 12 bases left in between. The germline CDR1 and CDR2 sequences are SNHLY and FYNNEI. The CDR3 extends over 13 amino acids. CDR3 residues: CASSERGFRGYTF. For the CDR3, the DNA is TGTGCCAGCAGTGAACGAGGGTTCCGCGGCTACACCTTC.

This chain uses TRBV9 with TRBJ2-2; D remains unclear. The V gene lost 3 bases and the J gene lost 3 bases, with 6 bases spanning the gap. Germline loops: CDR1 SGDLS, CDR2 YYNGEE. This CDR3 region has 13 residues. The chain's CDR3 is CASSAEYTGELFF. In nucleotides, the CDR3 is TGTGCCAGCAGCGCGGAGTACACCGGGGAGCTGTTTTTT.

The rearrangement joins TRBV2 to TRBJ2-7; 7 nucleotides match TRBD1. V was pared by 7 bases and J by 9 bases, with 15 bases of the junction left unmatched. The CDR3 spans 14 residues. The V gene's germline CDR1 is SNHLY and CDR2 FYNNEI. The CDR3 region has the DNA TGTGCCAGCACCCAGGGGGTAGCTACGATGATGCAGTACTTC. Its protein product is CASTQGVATMMQYF.

The chain has TRBV3-1 (or the pseudogene TRBV3-2) and TRBJ1-3; no reliable D call. Trimming removed 1 base at V and 4 bases at J, with 14 bases between. Per germline, CDR1 LGHDT and CDR2 YNNKEL (reference sequence). This CDR3 has 16 residues. The CDR3 spells CASSQAGLEGGNTIYF. The CDR3 DNA is TGTGCCAGCAGCCAAGCCGGGTTAGAAGGAGGAAACACCATATATTTT.

This sequence joins TRBV28 and TRBJ1-2; tentatively, D is TRBD1 (5 bases). Trimming stripped 6 bases from V and 7 bases from J, with 15 bases between. The CDR3 length is 13 residues. CDR1 is MDHEN, CDR2 SYDVKM, per germline. The CDR3 is CASRWGPSSGYTF. DNA for the CDR3: TGTGCCAGCAGGTGGGGCCCAAGCTCTGGCTACACCTTC.

This clone was counted between two and nine times. Here the CDR3 DNA reads TGCGCCAGCAGCCGCCGGACTAGCGGGGGACAAGAGACCCAGTACTTC. Protein: CASSRRTSGGQETQYF. The chain links TRBV4-1 to TRBJ2-5; TRBD2 matches 13 bases. J lost 2 bases, V lost 4 bases, and 4 bases had no gene match. The CDR3 is 16 amino acids. Germline CDR1 reads MGHRA; CDR2 reads YSYEKL.

This sequence joins TRBV12-3 or TRBV12-4 and TRBJ1-1, with D maybe TRBD1 (6 bases). The germline V and J ends were trimmed by 6 bases and 1 base, with 9 bases remaining between them. The CDR3 is 13 residues long. The CDR3 sequence: CASRQGQNTEAFF. The CDR3, as DNA: TGTGCCAGCAGACAGGGCCAGAACACTGAAGCTTTCTTT.

The V call is TRBV2, the J call TRBJ1-1, with D unresolved. The germline V and J ends were trimmed by 2 bases and 1 base, with 11 bases remaining between them. The CDR3 extends over 15 amino acids. Germline values: CDR1 SNHLY, CDR2 FYNNEI. CDR3 nucleotides: TGTGCCAGCAGTGAAATAGGCAGAGGGAACACTGAAGCTTTCTTT. It translates to CASSEIGRGNTEAFF.

The CDR3 sequence is CASSLGTGVAEQFF. CDR3 nucleotide sequence: TGTGCCAGCAGCTTAGGGACAGGGGTTGCGGAGCAGTTCTTC. The rearrangement links TRBV7-3 to TRBJ2-1; 10 bases agree with TRBD1. The CDR3 is 14 amino acids. Germline trimming cut 2 bases from V and 10 bases from J; bases unmatched to any gene: 5. CDR1 is SGHTA and CDR2 is FQGTGA in the germline V gene.

Only one count was recorded for this clone. DNA of the CDR3: TGTGCCAGCAGTTACTCCAGCGGGGCGGAAGGAAACACCATATATTTT. Amino acids: CASSYSSGAEGNTIYF. The chain couples TRBV6-5 to TRBJ1-3; a weak D match, TRBD1 (5 bases). V was clipped by 0 bases and J by 4 bases, with 13 bases between them. The CDR3 runs 16 residues. Looked up from germline, CDR1 is MNHEY and CDR2 is SVGAGI.

The J gene is TRBJ2-1, the V gene TRBV5-1; 11 bases align to TRBD1. CDR1 SGHRS and CDR2 YFSETQ come from the germline V gene. Trimming at V came to 0 bases and at J to 3 bases, leaving 2 bases not matched to a gene. The CDR3 contains 16 residues. The CDR3 DNA is TGCGCCAGCAGCTTGGCGGGGACAGGGGGCTACAATGAGCAGTTCTTC. Translation: CASSLAGTGGYNEQFF.

The chain has TRBV6-5 and TRBJ2-1, with 9 bases identical to TRBD2. The CDR3 spans 16 residues. CDR1 is MNHEY, CDR2 SVGAGI, per germline. V shed 0 bases and J 9 bases; nucleotides not matched to a gene: 9. The CDR3 nucleotides are TGTGCCAGCAGTTACTCTCTCGCGGGGGGGCGTGGTGAGCAGTTCTTC. Protein product: CASSYSLAGGRGEQFF.

A single count supports this clone. The chain links TRBV4-2 to TRBJ1-2, with 7 nucleotides matching TRBD1. The CDR3 contains 15 residues. The germline V gene encodes CDR1 LGHNA and CDR2 YNFKEQ. J gave up 2 bases and V 1 base, and 4 bases lay outside the gene matches. CDR3 protein: CASSQAGQRNYGYTF. The CDR3, as DNA: TGTGCCAGCAGCCAAGCGGGACAGAGGAACTATGGCTACACCTTC.

CDR3 DNA sequence: TGTGCCAGCAGCTTAAGGACTTTCAGCTCCTACGAGCAGTACTTC. It translates to CASSLRTFSSYEQYF. The chain links TRBV11-2 to TRBJ2-7; D is perhaps TRBD2 (5 bases). V gave up 2 bases and J gave up 0 bases, with 11 bases separating them. Germline CDR1 reads SGHAT; CDR2 reads FQNNGV. This CDR3 contains 15 residues.

The chain couples TRBV7-9 to TRBJ2-1, with a possible D match to TRBD2 (7 bases). The germline gives CDR1 SEHNR, CDR2 FQNEAQ (reference sequence). Trimming stripped 4 bases from V and 2 bases from J, with 12 bases between. This CDR3 spans 15 amino acids. CDR3 protein: CASSSAGGPYNEQFF. As DNA, the CDR3 is TGTGCCAGCAGCTCCGCCGGGGGGCCCTACAATGAGCAGTTCTTC.

This rearrangement joins TRBV3-1 (or the pseudogene TRBV3-2) to TRBJ2-3; 8 bases are a match to TRBD2. J gave up 3 bases and V 3 bases, and 11 bases lay outside the gene matches. The CDR3 sequence is 17 residues long. Germline lookup yields CDR1 LGHDT and CDR2 YNNKEL (reference sequence). The CDR3 region is CASSHLRGSGVTDTQYF. The CDR3 DNA sequence: TGTGCCAGCAGCCACCTCCGGGGTAGCGGGGTAACAGATACGCAGTATTTT.

The chain has TRBV20-1 and TRBJ1-1; 8 nucleotides line up with TRBD1. The germline V gene has CDR1 DFQATT and CDR2 SNEGSKA (reference sequence). The V gene end was trimmed by 3 bases and the J gene end by 1 base; junction bases not matched to a gene: 4. The CDR3 consists of 14 residues. The CDR3 reads CSASSGQGNTEAFF. CDR3 coding DNA: TGCAGTGCTAGTTCTGGACAGGGGAACACTGAAGCTTTCTTT.

The sample holds a few counts of this clone. The chain is built from TRBV25-1 and TRBJ1-2, with D possibly TRBD1 on 5 matching bases. V was clipped by 3 bases and J by 4 bases, with 18 bases between them. This CDR3 is 16 amino acids long. CDR1 and CDR2 from the germline V gene are MGHDK and SYGVNS. The CDR3 reads CASSDDTTGGVYGYTF. CDR3 sequence (DNA): TGTGCCAGCAGTGACGATACGACCGGAGGGGTCTATGGCTACACCTTC.

The V and J genes are TRBV4-1 and TRBJ2-3, with 8 bases fitting TRBD1. Losses at the gene ends were 1 base for V and 2 bases for J; bases not matched to a gene: 5. There are 16 residues in the CDR3. CDR1 is MGHRA, CDR2 YSYEKL, per germline. In DNA form, the CDR3 reads TGCGCCAGCAGCCAAGTACAGGGGGTTAACACAGATACGCAGTATTTT. The encoded protein is CASSQVQGVNTDTQYF.

The chain combines TRBV5-4 with TRBJ2-5, with a tentative D call TRBD1 (6 bases). V was clipped by 3 bases and J by 9 bases, with 15 bases between them. CDR3 length equals 13 residues. Germline lookup yields CDR1 SGHNT and CDR2 YYREEE (reference sequence). The CDR3 region is CASSYRDTGAQYF. Written as DNA, the CDR3 is TGTGCCAGCAGCTACCGGGACACTGGGGCCCAGTACTTC. Full variable domain (missing parts from reference TRBV5-4 and TRBJ2-5): ETGVTQSPTHLIKTRGQQVTLRCSSQSGHNTVSWYQQALGQGPQFIFQYYREEENGRGNFPPRFSGLQFPNYSSELNVNALELDDSALYLCASSYRDTGAQYFGPGTRLLVL.

This clone turned up a few times. The V gene is TRBV18, the J gene TRBJ2-2; 8 bases are a match to TRBD1. With 2 bases clipped from V and 0 bases from J, the junction kept 2 bases outside the gene matches. Germline-derived CDR1 and CDR2 are KGHSH and LQKENI. The CDR3 is made up of 16 amino acids. Written as DNA, the CDR3 is TGTGCCAGCTCACCAATGGGACAGGCGAACACCGGGGAGCTGTTTTTT. Its protein product is CASSPMGQANTGELFF.

The chain links TRBV7-9 to TRBJ1-6; no clear D. This CDR3 is 14 amino acids long. Germline V gene data show CDR1 as SEHNR and CDR2 as FQNEAQ (reference sequence). The V end lost 1 base, the J end lost 7 bases, and 8 bases lay between the germline ends. As DNA, the CDR3 is TGTGCCAGCAGCTTAGTTTCGGGGAATTCACCCCTCCACTTT. Encoded protein: CASSLVSGNSPLHF.

This sequence joins TRBV9 and TRBJ1-3; weak D call: TRBD1 (6 bases). V was shortened by 4 bases and J by 2 bases, with 16 bases between the two germline ends. CDR3 length equals 16 residues. The germline V gene has CDR1 SGDLS and CDR2 YYNGEE. CDR3 amino acids: CASSSSYRDPGNTIYF. The CDR3 nucleotides are TGTGCCAGCAGCTCGAGTTACAGGGACCCTGGAAACACCATATATTTT.